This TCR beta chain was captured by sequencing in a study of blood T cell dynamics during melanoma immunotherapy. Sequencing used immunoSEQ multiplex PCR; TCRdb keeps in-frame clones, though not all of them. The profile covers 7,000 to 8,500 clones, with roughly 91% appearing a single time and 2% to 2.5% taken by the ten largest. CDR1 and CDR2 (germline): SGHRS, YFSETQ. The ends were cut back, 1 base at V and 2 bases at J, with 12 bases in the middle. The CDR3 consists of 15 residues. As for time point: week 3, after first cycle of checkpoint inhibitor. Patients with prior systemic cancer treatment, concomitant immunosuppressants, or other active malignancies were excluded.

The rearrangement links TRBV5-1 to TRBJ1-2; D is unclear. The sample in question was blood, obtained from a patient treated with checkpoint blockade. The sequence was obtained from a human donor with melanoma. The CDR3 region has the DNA TGCGCCAGCAGCTTGTTTTCGGGCGAAAACTATGGCTACACCTTC. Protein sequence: CASSLFSGENYGYTF.